These 4 T cell receptor beta chains were sequenced from one sample in a study of neurological immune-mediated disorders. In TCRdb, the 5' RACE reads were re-called with MiXCR into one record per CDR3 protein. The sample yields about 55,000 distinct CDR3 sequences, around 4.2% seen once. The sequenced material came from PBMCs. These receptors were collected from a man aged 50 to 59 with multiple sclerosis.

Details on this clonotype: This may arise from a read error, as a much more abundant clone is one base away. The V and J genes are TRBV5-1 and TRBJ2-7, with D perhaps TRBD1 or TRBD2 (5 bases each). The V end lost 4 bases, the J end lost 7 bases, and 15 bases lay between the germline ends. The CDR3 totals 13 residues. CDR1 is SGHRS and CDR2 is YFSETQ in the germline V gene. CDR3 protein: CASSRGKGQEQYF. DNA for the CDR3: TGCGCCAGCAGCCGGGGAAAGGGGCAGGAGCAGTACTTC.

This clonotype was recorded a few times. This chain connects TRBV20-1 to TRBJ2-7; D assignment may be TRBD1 or TRBD2 (5 bases each). The CDR3 is 14 residues long. Germline assignment: CDR1 DFQATT and CDR2 SNEGSKA (reference sequence). The V end lost 2 bases, the J end lost 7 bases, and 18 bases lay between the germline ends. The CDR3 DNA follows: TGCAGTGCTAGACGGGACCCCTACCCGGGGGAGCAGTACTTC. This encodes CSARRDPYPGEQYF.

The table lists this clonotype with many counts. V gene TRBV27 combines with J gene TRBJ2-1, with 7 bases lining up with TRBD2. Germline CDR1 MNHEY, CDR2 SMNVEV (reference sequence). The CDR3 is 13 amino acids. The trim removed 5 bases at V and 8 bases at J, leaving 6 bases unmatched. The CDR3 DNA sequence: TGTGCCAGCAGTCTCGAGACTAGCTATGAGCAGTTCTTC. Translated, it gives CASSLETSYEQFF.

This clonotype was observed many times. The chain carries TRBV21-1 and TRBJ1-5; TRBD1 is the table's D call and was not checked against the DNA. TRBV21-1 is labeled a pseudogene. This CDR3 spans 16 amino acids. In nucleotides, the CDR3 is TGTGCCAGCAGCATGCGCCCGGGGGGGACGGTTCAGCCCCAGCATTTT. Amino acids: CASSMRPGGTVQPQHF.